This record looks at one T cell receptor (beta chain) sequence and its context. This entry belongs to a study of CD8 T cells in Susac syndrome. RNA, at about 0.5 to 1 ug, was reverse transcribed with random hexamers. TCRdb re-analysed the immunoSEQ multiplex PCR reads in MiXCR, keeping a single row per CDR3 protein. The sample lists roughly 200,000 distinct CDR3 sequences; around 94% were seen once. The germline V gene has CDR1 MNHEY and CDR2 SMNVEV (reference sequence). The CDR3 is 13 residues long. The ends were cut back, 1 base at V and 12 bases at J, with 15 bases in the middle. The rearrangement uses TRBV27 and TRBJ2-5, with a tentative D call TRBD1 (6 bases). The sequence came from a human donor with Susac syndrome. Source material: CD4+ T cells from PBMCs. CDR3 bases: TGTGCCAGCAGTTTATTCGCTAATGGGGGCGAGTACTTC. Translation: CASSLFANGGEYF.